These 19 T cell receptor beta chains were sequenced from one sample in a study of T cell responses to AZD1222 COVID-19 vaccine (dated by TCRdb to the early 2020s). The time point label corresponds to: baseline before first vaccination. Libraries were built with the immunoSEQ multiplex PCR assay. The source is immuneACCESS, and TCRdb retained only in-frame sequences with V and J called. Part of the clones is not carried over; for the studies checked, unresolved V genes explain less than half of this, and the remainder is unexplained. The sample yields about 97,000 clones; around 89% were counted once. The top ten constitute 6.5% to 8% of the sample. This specimen was peripheral blood, taken on day 0 of AZD1222 vaccination. The receptor source for this set is an adult in good health.

The rearrangement uses TRBV7-2 and TRBJ2-7; D is unresolved. The CDR3 contains 14 residues. In germline, CDR1 is SGHTA, CDR2 FQGNSA. Trimming left V 2 bases short and J 7 bases short, with 15 bases between. The CDR3 nucleotides are TGTGCCAGCAGCTTATGGGGTACCGCGCAGGAGCAGTACTTC. This gives the protein CASSLWGTAQEQYF.

This sequence joins TRBV5-1 and TRBJ2-3; TRBD2 matches 12 bases. Germline CDR1 and CDR2: SGHRS and YFSETQ. Losses at the gene ends were 0 bases for V and 1 base for J; bases not matched to a gene: 0. The CDR3 sequence is 16 residues long. The CDR3 here is CASSLGLAGGTDTQYF. In DNA, the CDR3 is TGCGCCAGCAGCTTGGGACTAGCGGGGGGCACAGATACGCAGTATTTT.

This clone was recorded only once. The chain combines TRBV6-2 or TRBV6-3 with TRBJ2-7; D gene unclear. CDR3 length equals 15 residues. V was shortened by 3 bases and J by 3 bases, with 15 bases between the two germline ends. Germline CDR1 is MNHEY and CDR2 is SVGEGT. CDR3 residues: CASSYGTSLGYEQYF. CDR3 DNA sequence: TGTGCCAGCAGTTATGGTACATCGTTGGGCTACGAGCAGTACTTC.

The CDR3 region has the DNA TGTGCCAGCAGTTTGAATGAAAAACTGTTTTTT. It translates to CASSLNEKLFF. The genes are TRBV28 and TRBJ1-4; D unclear. The CDR3 covers 11 residues. V was clipped by 3 bases and J by 5 bases, with 1 base between them. From germline, CDR1 is MDHEN and CDR2 SYDVKM.

The chain carries TRBV2 and TRBJ1-2; 9 bases line up with TRBD1. CDR1 and CDR2 (germline): SNHLY, FYNNEI. The CDR3 has 16 amino acids. The V segment lost 4 bases and the J segment 3 bases; nucleotides outside the gene matches: 9. The CDR3: CASSGLPGQGDYGYTF. The DNA of the CDR3 is TGTGCCAGCAGTGGACTTCCGGGACAGGGAGACTATGGCTACACCTTC.

V and J are TRBV19 and TRBJ2-1, with TRBD2 as a possible D gene (5 bases). The CDR3 totals 12 residues. Germline CDR1 is LNHDA and CDR2 is SQIVND (reference sequence). The V end lost 4 bases, the J end lost 10 bases, and 11 bases lay between the germline ends. Here the CDR3 reads CASSNSVYEQFF. CDR3 coding DNA: TGTGCCAGTAGTAATAGCGTCTACGAGCAGTTCTTC. The full variable domain, its missing parts supplied by reference TRBV19 and TRBJ2-1, is DGGITQSPKYLFRKEGQNVTLSCEQNLNHDAMYWYRQDPGQGLRLIYYSQIVNDFQKGDIAEGYSVSREKKESFPLTVTSAQKNPTAFYLCASSNSVYEQFFGPGTRLTVL.

The DNA of the CDR3 is TGTGCCACCACGGCCAGCGGGAGTGGTCTGGGCACCGGGGAGCTGTTTTTT. Protein: CATTASGSGLGTGELFF. The genes are TRBV24-1 and TRBJ2-2; 8 nucleotides line up with TRBD2. CDR3 size: 17 residues. The ends lost 8 bases at V and 4 bases at J; junction bases unmatched: 14. Per germline, CDR1 KGHDR and CDR2 SFDVKD.

J is TRBJ2-2 and V is TRBV24-1; 13 bases are a match to TRBD2. The V gene's germline CDR1 is KGHDR and CDR2 SFDVKD. The CDR3 is 16 amino acids. Trimming at V came to 4 bases and at J to 5 bases, leaving 3 bases not matched to a gene. CDR3 coding DNA: TGTGCCACCAGTGACCCGGGACTAGCGGGAACCGGGGAGCTGTTTTTT. Translation gives CATSDPGLAGTGELFF.

J is TRBJ2-5 and V is TRBV6-5, with D possibly TRBD1 on 7 matching bases. The V gene lost 0 bases and the J gene lost 1 base, with 12 bases spanning the gap. Germline-derived CDR1 and CDR2 are MNHEY and SVGAGI. This CDR3 contains 16 residues. CDR3 protein: CASSYSAGTVQETQYF. CDR3 bases: TGTGCCAGCAGTTACTCGGCGGGGACAGTCCAAGAGACCCAGTACTTC.

The gene calls are TRBV18 and TRBJ2-7, with unresolved D. CDR1 is KGHSH, CDR2 LQKENI, per germline. The CDR3 runs 14 residues. V was cut by 0 bases and J by 2 bases, with 8 bases left in between. The CDR3 DNA sequence: TGTGCCAGCTCACCACCTGTCTCTACCTACGAGCAGTACTTC. It is translated as CASSPPVSTYEQYF. The whole variable domain, filled in from reference TRBV18 and TRBJ2-7, reads NAGVMQNPRHLVRRRGQEARLRCSPMKGHSHVYWYRQLPEEGLKFMVYLQKENIIDESGMPKERFSAEFPKEGPSILRIQQVVRGDSAAYFCASSPPVSTYEQYFGPGTRLTVT.

This rearrangement joins TRBV30 to TRBJ2-2; TRBD2 matches 8 bases. The CDR3 has 15 residues. Germline V gene sequence: CDR1 GTSNPN, CDR2 SVGIG (reference sequence). Losses at the gene ends were 2 bases for V and 6 bases for J; bases not matched to a gene: 8. CDR3 in DNA: TGTGCCTGGAGTCGATTAGCGGGAAGGTCCGGGGAGCTGTTTTTT. This sequence encodes CAWSRLAGRSGELFF.

This chain joins TRBV19 and TRBJ1-5; 8 bases are a match to TRBD1. The CDR3 contains 15 residues. Germline CDR1 and CDR2: LNHDA and SQIVND (reference sequence). The V and J ends lost 4 bases and 6 bases, in that order; junction bases with no gene match: 8. CDR3 residues: CASSTDRAGSQPQHF. CDR3 DNA: TGTGCCAGTAGTACGGACAGGGCTGGGAGTCAGCCCCAGCATTTT.

The chain has TRBV7-9 and TRBJ2-1; no clear D. The CDR3 totals 15 residues. Per the germline V gene, CDR1 is SEHNR and CDR2 is FQNEAQ (reference sequence). Trimming removed 5 bases from V and 1 base from J, with 12 bases in between. CDR3 nucleotide sequence: TGTGCCAGCAGCACCTCTCTCGGGTCCTACAATGAGCAGTTCTTC. It yields the protein CASSTSLGSYNEQFF.

The rearrangement links TRBV29-1 to TRBJ1-2; D may be TRBD1 (5 bases). Germline CDR1 SQVTM, CDR2 ANQGSEA. The V gene lost 4 bases and the J gene lost 8 bases, with 11 bases spanning the gap. The CDR3 totals 11 residues. For the CDR3, the DNA is TGCAGCGTTGTGGCAGGGAAAGGCTACACCTTC. Its translation: CSVVAGKGYTF.

The CDR3, as DNA: TGTGCCAGCAGCCTTCAATATGGCTACACCTTC. Translating it yields CASSLQYGYTF. This chain joins TRBV5-5 and TRBJ1-2; D gene ambiguous. This CDR3 spans 11 amino acids. V lost 4 bases and J 5 bases, leaving 6 bases between the germline ends. Germline V gives CDR1 SGHKS, CDR2 YYEKEE (reference sequence). The variable domain in full, with the rest retrieved from reference TRBV5-5 and TRBJ1-2, is DAGVTQSPTHLIKTRGQQVTLRCSPISGHKSVSWYQQVLGQGPQFIFQYYEKEERGRGNFPDRFSARQFPNYSSELNVNALLLGDSALYLCASSLQYGYTFGSGTRLTVV.

The chain has TRBV18 and TRBJ2-7, with TRBD1 identical over 10 bases. The CDR3 extends over 14 amino acids. Trimming cost V 4 bases and J 4 bases; bases outside gene matches: 4. Germline loops: CDR1 KGHSH, CDR2 LQKENI. The CDR3 is CASSHRDRGYEQYF. CDR3 bases: TGTGCCAGCTCACACCGGGACAGGGGTTACGAGCAGTACTTC.

The chain joins TRBV19 to TRBJ1-5; TRBD1 matches at 12 bases. The CDR3 has 15 residues. Germline assignment: CDR1 LNHDA and CDR2 SQIVND (reference sequence). The V and J ends lost 7 bases and 4 bases, in that order; junction bases with no gene match: 5. CDR3 DNA: TGTGCCAGTACCCTGGGACAGGGGGCGAATCAGCCCCAGCATTTT. Its translation is CASTLGQGANQPQHF.

V usage is TRBV19 and J usage is TRBJ2-7, with D tentatively TRBD1 (6 bases). The CDR3 extends over 15 amino acids. V was pared by 4 bases and J by 1 base, with 14 bases between. The germline gives CDR1 LNHDA, CDR2 SQIVND (reference sequence). The CDR3 DNA sequence: TGTGCCAGTAGTAGGTCACAGGGTGAATCCTACGAGCAGTACTTC. This gives the protein CASSRSQGESYEQYF.

V usage is TRBV18 and J usage is TRBJ1-5; a possible D gene is TRBD1 (5 bases). This CDR3 region has 14 residues. Trimming took off 3 bases at V and 5 bases at J, with 11 bases between the two ends. The V gene's germline CDR1 is KGHSH and CDR2 LQKENI. The CDR3 bases are TGTGCCAGCTCACCGGGCAGGGTGGATCAGCCCCAGCATTTT. Its protein is CASSPGRVDQPQHF.